The present T cell receptor beta chain was sequenced within a study of blood T cell repertoires in COVID-19. Overall study: Acute and convalescent COVID-19 specimens originated in the United States, Italy and Spain. Sources were T cells, B-cell-depleted T cells, or PBMCs; the material itself was cDNA or gDNA.

Original analysis: Reference gene primer amplification gave nucleated cell count estimates. Repertoires were generated with immunoSEQ multiplex PCR, while TCRdb's copy carries only in-frame clones and drops some. For V, J and clone size, that table is used; D and trimming come from the DNA. The sample comprises about 120,000 clones, roughly 89% of which are singletons, and about 2.1% rests with the top ten. This clone was counted a single time. Specimen: peripheral blood. The receptor comes from a woman between 50 and 59 years old with acute or convalescent COVID-19.

This CDR3 is CASSFGGTGELFF. In DNA, the CDR3 is TGTGCCAGTAGTTTTGGCGGAACCGGGGAGCTGTTTTTT. The rearrangement uses TRBV19 and TRBJ2-2; D call uncertain. Germline CDR1 LNHDA, CDR2 SQIVND (reference sequence). The CDR3 loop spans 13 amino acids. With 5 bases removed from V and 5 bases from J, the gap between germline ends came to 9 bases.